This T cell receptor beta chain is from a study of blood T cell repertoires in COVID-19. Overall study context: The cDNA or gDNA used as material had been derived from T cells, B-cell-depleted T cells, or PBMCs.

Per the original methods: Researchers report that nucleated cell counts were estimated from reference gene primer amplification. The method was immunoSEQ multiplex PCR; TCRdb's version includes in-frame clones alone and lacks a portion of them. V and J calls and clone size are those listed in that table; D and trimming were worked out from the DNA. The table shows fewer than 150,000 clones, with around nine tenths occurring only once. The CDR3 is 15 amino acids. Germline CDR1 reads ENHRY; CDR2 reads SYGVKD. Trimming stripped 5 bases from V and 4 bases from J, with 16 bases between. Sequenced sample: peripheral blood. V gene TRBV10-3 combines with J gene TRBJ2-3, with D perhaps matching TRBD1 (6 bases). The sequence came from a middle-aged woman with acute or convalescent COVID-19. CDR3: CAISRGSEASDTQYF. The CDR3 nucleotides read TGTGCCATCAGTAGGGGGTCTGAGGCTTCAGATACGCAGTATTTT.